The entry below describes one T cell receptor beta chain. Its antigen is unidentified. Germline V CDR1 and CDR2: SNHLY, FYNNEI. The ends were cut back, 2 bases at V and 2 bases at J, with 12 bases in the middle. This CDR3 comprises 16 residues. These data originate in a study of CD8+ T cells in alopecia areata. Study details: Twice a day, 5 to 10 mg of oral tofacitinib was administered to treated patients. Notes on the study in general: There were many expanded lesional clones persisting in scalp and blood during tofacitinib. Greater clonality was observed in lesional scalp samples, especially alopecia totalis/universalis, versus normal scalp.

cDNA prepared by RNA extraction and subsequent reverse transcription served as the template for sequencing. The assay was immunoSEQ multiplex PCR, and TCRdb's table has in-frame clones only and misses some. Here the sample spans roughly 190,000 clones, 45% to 75% being singletons. The treatment here: oral pan-JAK inhibitor, 5-10 mg twice daily. Cell sorting on a FACSAria was used to separate CD4+ and CD8+ T cells from the PBMCs. The sample consisted of CD4+ T cells sorted from blood, taken at week 4, from a patient treated with tofacitinib. This chain links TRBV2 with TRBJ2-2; tentatively, D is TRBD1 (5 bases). The source is a human donor with alopecia areata. The CDR3 bases are TGTGCCAGCAGTGAAAGGGGTCTAGGTAACACCGGGGAGCTGTTTTTT. Translation gives CASSERGLGNTGELFF.